These T cell receptor beta chains were read from a single sample in a study of blood T cell repertoires in COVID-19. Only in-frame clones appear in the TCRdb table, and some are missing; sequencing was by immunoSEQ multiplex PCR. In the table there are about 42,000 clones, 85% of which are singletons. Sequencing input: peripheral blood. Receptor source: a man between 45 and 60 years old with active COVID-19. The CDR3 runs from the conserved cysteine through the conserved F or W. A D gene is named only where the DNA matches it firmly. Some rows mark clone size as missing; the rest say once, few, many or name a class of expanded clone.

v_gene	d_gene	j_gene	abundance	CDR3nt	CDR3aa
TRBV5-1	.	TRBJ2-5	.	TGCGCCAGCAGATATGGCGGAGTCCAAGAGACCCAGTACTTC	CASRYGGVQETQYF
TRBV5-4	.	TRBJ2-6	once	TGTGCCAGCAGCCGGGGACTCTACTCTGGGGCCAACGTCCTGACTTTC	CASSRGLYSGANVLTF
TRBV27	.	TRBJ1-1	.	TGTGCCAGCAGTTTCAGGGATACCACTGAAGCTTTCTTT	CASSFRDTTEAFF
TRBV4-3	TRBD1	TRBJ2-5	.	TGCGCCAGCAGCCAAGAAGGGACAGACCAAGAGACCCAGTACTTC	CASSQEGTDQETQYF
TRBV11-2	TRBD2	TRBJ2-5	.	TGTGCCAGCAGCCATCGCGGGGGGGAGACCCAGTACTTC	CASSHRGGETQYF
TRBV27	.	TRBJ2-2	few	TGTGCCAGCAGCAGGTTGGACTACCTCACCGGGGAGCTGTTTTTT	CASSRLDYLTGELFF
TRBV7-2	TRBD2	TRBJ2-1	.	TGTGCCAGCAGCTTAGGATCTAGCGGGGGGGCCTATGAGCAGTTCTTC	CASSLGSSGGAYEQFF
TRBV3-1/TRBV3-2	.	TRBJ1-2	.	TGTGCCAGCAGCCAAGGAAGGCAGGGGATCTATGGCTACACCTTC	CASSQGRQGIYGYTF
TRBV19	TRBD1	TRBJ1-4	.	TGTGCCAGTAGCCGACAGGGGGCGGGCGAAAAACTGTTTTTT	CASSRQGAGEKLFF
TRBV2	TRBD1	TRBJ1-2	once	TGTGCAAGCGGGTCCCAGCCTCGAGACAGGGGGGACTATGGCTACACCTTC	CASGSQPRDRGDYGYTF
TRBV4-2	TRBD1	TRBJ2-3	.	TGTGCCAGCAGCCTCGGGACAGCAGGAGATACGCAGTATTTT	CASSLGTAGDTQYF
TRBV5-4	TRBD2	TRBJ2-1	.	TGTGCCAGCAGCCAAGGGACTAGCGGTAGCTACAATGAGCAGTTCTTC	CASSQGTSGSYNEQFF
TRBV7-9	.	TRBJ2-7	.	TGTGCCAGCAGCTTCAGGGGTGCTGGGTCCTACGAGCAGTACTTC	CASSFRGAGSYEQYF
TRBV6-2/TRBV6-3	.	TRBJ1-6	.	TGTGCCAGCAGTTACTCGATGATCGGGGAGTATTTACCCCTCCACTTT	CASSYSMIGEYLPLHF
TRBV4-2	TRBD2	TRBJ2-5	.	TGTGCCAGCAGCCAAGCGACTAGCCCCAGGGCCCCCCAAGAGACCCAGTACTTC	CASSQATSPRAPQETQYF
TRBV5-6	TRBD1	TRBJ1-3	.	TGTGCCAGCAGCCTATCGACAGGGCTCTCTGGAAACACCATATATTTT	CASSLSTGLSGNTIYF
TRBV30	.	TRBJ2-5	.	TGTGCCTGGAGTAAAGGGAGAGAGACCCAGTACTTC	CAWSKGRETQYF
TRBV3-1/TRBV3-2	TRBD2	TRBJ2-3	.	TGTGCCAGCAGCCAGGGGGGGACCGGGGATTTT	CASSQGGTGDF
TRBV28	.	TRBJ1-5	.	TGTGCCAGCAGGTGGGGGCTCCTCCAGCATTTT	CASRWGLLQHF
TRBV10-3	TRBD1	TRBJ1-6	.	TGTGCCATCAGTGGACAGGGGAGTAATTCACCCCTCCACTTT	CAISGQGSNSPLHF
TRBV4-1	.	TRBJ1-5	.	TGCGCCAGCAGCCAAGTATCAGGGCCAGCTCAGCCCCAGCATTTT	CASSQVSGPAQPQHF
TRBV11-3	.	TRBJ1-4	.	TGTGCCAGCAGCTTCGGCGGCTCAACTAATGAAAAACTGTTTTTT	CASSFGGSTNEKLFF
TRBV2	TRBD1	TRBJ1-2	.	TGTGCCAGCAGAGACGACAGGGGCAACTATGGCTACACCTTC	CASRDDRGNYGYTF
TRBV5-4	TRBD2	TRBJ2-3	.	TGTGCCAGCAGCTTGGGCGGGGGGGCCGTAGATACGCAGTATTTT	CASSLGGGAVDTQYF
TRBV14	TRBD1	TRBJ2-4	.	TGTGCCAGCAGCCAAGATCAAAAGGGACAGGAGTACATTCAGTACTTC	CASSQDQKGQEYIQYF
TRBV6-2/TRBV6-3	.	TRBJ1-2	.	TGTGCCAGCAGTTACTGGGGAGACTATGGCTACACCTTC	CASSYWGDYGYTF
TRBV11-3	.	TRBJ2-1	once	TGTGCCAGCAGCTTGGGGCCAAGGGAGGCTGAGCAGTTCTTC	CASSLGPREAEQFF
TRBV5-1	TRBD1	TRBJ1-3	few	TGCGCCAGCAGCTTGGAGGGACAGGCAGGAAACACCATATATTTT	CASSLEGQAGNTIYF
TRBV7-2	.	TRBJ1-3	.	TGTGCCAGCAGCTTAAGTCCGTCCGGCTCTGGAAACACCATATATTTT	CASSLSPSGSGNTIYF
TRBV5-1	TRBD2	TRBJ2-5	.	TGCGCCAGCAGCTTGAGGGCGGGAGGGCCGGAGACCCAGTACTTC	CASSLRAGGPETQYF
TRBV13	TRBD1	TRBJ1-5	.	TGTGCCAGCAGCACAGGGGGAGATAATCAGCCCCAGCATTTT	CASSTGGDNQPQHF
TRBV6-5	.	TRBJ2-7	.	TGTGCCACCGCCGGGACAAAGGCCTACGAGCAGTACTTC	CATAGTKAYEQYF
TRBV6-4	TRBD2	TRBJ2-7	.	TGTGCCAGCAGTCTTCTAGCGGTCTACTACGAGCAGTACTTC	CASSLLAVYYEQYF
TRBV4-2	TRBD2	TRBJ2-5	.	TGTGCCAGCAGCCAAGTAGGGACTAGCGGGGGCCAAGAGACCCAGTACTTC	CASSQVGTSGGQETQYF
TRBV29-1	TRBD1	TRBJ1-6	.	TGCAGCGCCGCGACAGGGTGGGGCTCACCCCTCCACTTT	CSAATGWGSPLHF
TRBV19	.	TRBJ1-4	.	TGTGCCAGTAGGCCAATAGCTTCCACTAATGAAAAACTGTTTTTT	CASRPIASTNEKLFF
TRBV12-3/TRBV12-4	.	TRBJ2-7	.	TGTGCCAGCAGCACCGGGGGTTATGACGAGCAGTACTTC	CASSTGGYDEQYF
TRBV28	.	TRBJ2-2	once	TGTGCCAGCAGTTTATGGGAGGGAACGGGAAACACCGGGGAGCTGTTTTTT	CASSLWEGTGNTGELFF
TRBV6-1	.	TRBJ1-1	once	TGTGCCAGCAGTGAACATACAGGACTGAACACTGAAGCTTTCTTT	CASSEHTGLNTEAFF
TRBV10-3	TRBD1	TRBJ2-1	.	TGTGCCATCAGTGGGGACAGGGGACATGAGCAGTTCTTC	CAISGDRGHEQFF
TRBV6-5	TRBD1	TRBJ2-5	.	TGTGCCAGCAGTTACTTTTCAGGGGGGACCCAGTACTTC	CASSYFSGGTQYF
TRBV9	.	TRBJ2-7	few	TGTGCCAGCAGCGTATCGGGAGTCGGCGAGCAGTACTTC	CASSVSGVGEQYF